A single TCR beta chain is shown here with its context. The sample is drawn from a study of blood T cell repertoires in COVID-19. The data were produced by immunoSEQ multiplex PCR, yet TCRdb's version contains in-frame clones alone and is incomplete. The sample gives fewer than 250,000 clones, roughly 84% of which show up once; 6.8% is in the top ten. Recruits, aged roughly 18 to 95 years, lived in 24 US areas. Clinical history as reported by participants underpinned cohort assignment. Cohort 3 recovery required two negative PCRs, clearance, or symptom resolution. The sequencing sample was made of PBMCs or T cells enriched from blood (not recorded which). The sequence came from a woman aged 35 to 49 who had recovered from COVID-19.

The CDR3 here is CASSPDRGSGNTIYF. The CDR3 region has the DNA TGTGCCAGCAGCCCGGACAGGGGCTCTGGAAACACCATATATTTT. V is TRBV7-9 and J is TRBJ1-3; 9 nucleotides align to TRBD1. The CDR3 length is 15 residues. The V and J ends lost 5 bases and 0 bases, in that order; junction bases with no gene match: 2. The germline V gene encodes CDR1 SEHNR and CDR2 FQNEAQ (reference sequence).